The clone carrying this TCR beta chain was seen a handful of times. This sample stems from a study of early T cells in non-severe SARS-CoV-2 infection. CDR1 is SQVTM and CDR2 is ANQGSEA in the germline V gene. CDR3 length equals 15 residues. With V trimmed by 0 bases and J by 5 bases, 7 bases remained unmatched. TCRdb processed the 5' RACE reads anew with MiXCR; each CDR3 protein has one entry. The data hold tens of thousands of distinct CDR3 sequences, with approximately 10% observed a single time. The receptor was derived from an adult who was a healthcare worker with PCR-confirmed SARS-CoV-2 infection or an uninfected control (not recorded which). The rearrangement joins TRBV29-1 to TRBJ2-1; 7 positions agree with TRBD1. Material: whole blood, obtained at baseline. Written as DNA, the CDR3 is TGCAGCGTTGAAGATGGCCCAGGGGGTAACAATGAGCAGTTCTTC. Amino acids: CSVEDGPGGNNEQFF.